A single sample gave rise to the 14 T cell receptor beta chains below, sequenced in a study of cytomegalovirus exposure and HLA in healthy donors. Libraries were prepared by immunoSEQ multiplex PCR; TCRdb keeps only in-frame clonotypes and omits some of them. The sample contains around 150,000 clones, 96% of which appear only once. The sample taken for sequencing was PBMCs. Source of these receptors: a woman aged 18-29 years in good health and CMV-seronegative.

The V and J genes are TRBV21-1 and TRBJ2-1; TRBD2 is the table's D call and was not checked against the DNA. TRBV21-1 is flagged as a pseudogene. The CDR3 has 19 amino acids. DNA for the CDR3: TGTGCCAGCAGCAAAGTATCGACTAGCGGGGGGATGATCTACAATGAGCAGTTCTTC. Protein: CASSKVSTSGGMIYNEQFF.

The chain recombines TRBV9 with TRBJ2-7, with D tentatively TRBD2 (6 bases). V was clipped by 4 bases and J by 3 bases, with 14 bases between them. Germline lookup yields CDR1 SGDLS and CDR2 YYNGEE. This CDR3 has 14 amino acids. Here the CDR3 DNA reads TGTGCCAGCAGCCTATCTCGGGGAGGCTACGAGCAGTACTTC. Translation: CASSLSRGGYEQYF.

The V gene is TRBV7-8, the J gene TRBJ2-3; D not resolved. The germline gives CDR1 SGHVS, CDR2 FQNEAQ. V lost 2 bases, J lost 1 base, and 7 bases lay in between. The CDR3 runs to 14 residues. The CDR3 DNA sequence: TGTGCCAGCAGCTTAAACTTTGGCACAGATACGCAGTATTTT. Protein: CASSLNFGTDTQYF. The whole variable domain, remainder taken from reference TRBV7-8 and TRBJ2-3, is GAGVSQSPRYKVAKRGQDVALRCDPISGHVSLFWYQQALGQGPEFLTYFQNEAQLDKSGLPSDRFFAERPEGSVSTLKIQRTQQEDSAVYLCASSLNFGTDTQYFGPGTRLTVL.

This clone showed up just a few times. This chain links TRBV5-6 with TRBJ1-5; 7 bases fit TRBD1. Per the germline V gene, CDR1 is SGHDT and CDR2 is YYEEEE. With 5 bases clipped from V and 0 bases from J, the junction kept 11 bases outside the gene matches. This CDR3 has 17 amino acids. The CDR3 DNA follows: TGTGCCAGCAGGAAGTGGACAGGTATGGATAGCAATCAGCCCCAGCATTTT. It translates to CASRKWTGMDSNQPQHF.

Details on this clone: This CDR3 is also generated by other DNA sequences in the sample. This chain links TRBV5-1 with TRBJ1-1; D gene uncertain. The CDR3 runs to 14 residues. Germline assignment: CDR1 SGHRS and CDR2 YFSETQ. Trimming removed 0 bases at V and 1 base at J, with 7 bases between. This CDR3 is CASSLGQANTEAFF. In DNA form, the CDR3 reads TGCGCCAGCAGCTTGGGCCAGGCGAACACTGAAGCTTTCTTT.

This sequence joins TRBV5-1 and TRBJ2-3, with 9 bases lining up with TRBD1. Germline V gene sequence: CDR1 SGHRS, CDR2 YFSETQ. The trim removed 7 bases at V and 1 base at J, leaving 4 bases unmatched. This CDR3 spans 14 amino acids. The CDR3 loop reads CASSRDRGTDTQYF. The CDR3 bases are TGCGCCAGCTCCCGGGACAGGGGCACAGATACGCAGTATTTT.

V and J are TRBV9 and TRBJ2-1; weak D call: TRBD2 (6 bases). The CDR3 runs 13 residues. CDR1 SGDLS and CDR2 YYNGEE come from the germline V gene. Trimming left V 2 bases short and J 7 bases short, with 10 bases between. This CDR3 reads CASSVGGENEQFF. The CDR3 DNA reads as TGTGCCAGCAGCGTGGGGGGAGAAAATGAGCAGTTCTTC.

The J gene is TRBJ2-2, the V gene TRBV6-1; maybe TRBD1 (5 bases). The CDR3 contains 19 residues. Germline V gene data show CDR1 as MNHNS and CDR2 as SASEGT. V lost 2 bases and J 5 bases, leaving 24 bases between the germline ends. CDR3 sequence: CASSETVQARTHTTGELFF. The CDR3, as DNA: TGTGCCAGCAGTGAAACGGTACAGGCTAGGACCCATACGACCGGGGAGCTGTTTTTT.

CDR3 region: CASSAPGRGNTEAFF. As DNA, the CDR3 is TGTGCCAGCAGCGCCCCCGGCAGGGGTAACACTGAAGCTTTCTTT. The chain combines TRBV9 with TRBJ1-1, with a possible D match to TRBD1 (6 bases). Trimming left V 3 bases short and J 2 bases short, with 14 bases between. Germline V gives CDR1 SGDLS, CDR2 YYNGEE. CDR3 length: 15 amino acids.

This chain connects TRBV2 to TRBJ1-5; TRBD1 is a possible D gene (6 bases). Trimming cost V 1 base and J 4 bases, with 11 bases left between them. There are 15 residues in the CDR3. Germline V gene lookup returns CDR1 SNHLY and CDR2 FYNNEI. As DNA, the CDR3 is TGTGCCAGCAGTGAAGAGGGGGGGCCTAATCAGCCCCAGCATTTT. This codes for CASSEEGGPNQPQHF.

V is TRBV18 and J is TRBJ2-3, with a possible D match to TRBD1 (5 bases). In germline, CDR1 is KGHSH, CDR2 LQKENI. The germline V and J ends were trimmed by 5 bases and 1 base, with 13 bases remaining between them. The CDR3 spans 15 residues. Written as DNA, the CDR3 is TGTGCCAGCTCATCGATCTTAGGGGGCACAGATACGCAGTATTTT. It specifies CASSSILGGTDTQYF.

The chain recombines TRBV5-1 with TRBJ2-7; TRBD1 agrees at 10 bases. The CDR3 loop spans 16 amino acids. The V gene's germline CDR1 is SGHRS and CDR2 YFSETQ. Trimming removed 1 base from V and 3 bases from J; junction bases left unmatched: 7. CDR3 protein: CASSLQPGTGVYEQYF. DNA for the CDR3: TGCGCCAGCAGCTTGCAGCCCGGGACAGGGGTCTACGAGCAGTACTTC.

This chain uses TRBV1 with TRBJ2-3; TRBD1 reflects the table's D call only, with no check against the DNA. TRBV1 is given as a pseudogene. The CDR3 contains 16 residues. CDR3 sequence (DNA): TGCACCAGCAGCCCAATCCGGAGGGGGCCGGGAGATACGCAGTATTTT. Protein product: CTSSPIRRGPGDTQYF.

This chain uses TRBV5-4 with TRBJ2-3; 11 bases map to TRBD2. The V and J ends lost 4 bases and 1 base, in that order; junction bases with no gene match: 5. The germline CDR1 and CDR2 sequences are SGHNT and YYREEE (reference sequence). CDR3 size: 16 residues. CDR3 sequence (DNA): TGTGCCAGCAGCCCGTTAGCGGGGGGGGGCACAGATACGCAGTATTTT. Its translation: CASSPLAGGGTDTQYF.